The T cell receptor beta chain described here comes from a study of beta chain features in type 1 diabetes. The CDR3 sequence is 14 residues long. Trimming took 3 bases from V and 0 from J, leaving 8 bases between them. The germline V gene encodes CDR1 LNHDA and CDR2 SQIVND (reference sequence). Reverse transcribing all isolated RNA meant expressed TCRB transcripts were sequenced. The protocol was immunoSEQ multiplex PCR, while the TCRdb copy is restricted to in-frame clones and leaves out a portion. The table records around 400,000 clones, around 16% of them present only once. As to this clone: Its antigen is undetermined.

Study-wide results and caveats: Cells carrying high TCR expression could end up over-represented when cDNA is sequenced.

The origin of this receptor is a woman aged 18-29 years in good health. The chain combines TRBV19 with TRBJ1-1; no firm D call. Sequenced sample: naive CD4+ T cells from blood. DNA of the CDR3: TGTGCCAGTAGTATGCGGGAACTGAACACTGAAGCTTTCTTT. Encoded protein: CASSMRELNTEAFF. Based on the CDR3 plus reference TRBV19 and TRBJ1-1, the full variable domain is DGGITQSPKYLFRKEGQNVTLSCEQNLNHDAMYWYRQDPGQGLRLIYYSQIVNDFQKGDIAEGYSVSREKKESFPLTVTSAQKNPTAFYLCASSMRELNTEAFFGQGTRLTVV.